A single sample gave rise to the 18 T cell receptor beta chains below, sequenced in a study of post-analysis software for immune sequencing data. General observations from the study: Four or five TRBV segments were more frequent in patients than controls; TRBV5-6, TRBV5-1 and TRBV20-1 belonged to this group.

Unique molecular identifiers tagged the TCR beta cDNA libraries. MiXCR, applied by TCRdb to the PCR reads, yields one record per CDR3 protein. The table lists about 570,000 distinct CDR3 sequences, 34% of them singletons. These TCRs are of unknown antigen specificity. Sequenced input: blood. These receptors all stem from a girl aged 2-17 years with multiple sclerosis.

Only a few counts were recorded for this clonotype. This chain joins TRBV28 and TRBJ2-4; 7 positions match TRBD1. The end of the DNA is better explained by TRBJ2-5, so the J call may be wrong. The CDR3 runs to 15 residues. Germline V lookup: CDR1 MDHEN, CDR2 SYDVKM. CDR3 sequence: CASSFGGQTQETQYF. CDR3 DNA sequence: TGTGCCAGCAGTTTTGGGGGACAGACCCAAGAGACCCAGTACTTC.

The V gene is TRBV29-1, the J gene TRBJ1-2; D is possibly TRBD1 (6 bases). Germline values: CDR1 SQVTM, CDR2 ANQGSEA. The V gene lost 2 bases and the J gene lost 5 bases, with 12 bases spanning the gap. The CDR3 extends over 13 amino acids. CDR3 sequence (DNA): TGCAGCGTTGAACGGGACACAGGGTATGGCTACACCTTC. Translating gives CSVERDTGYGYTF. The full variable domain, in which reference TRBV29-1 and TRBJ1-2 provide the parts outside the CDR3, is SAVISQKPSRDICQRGTSLTIQCQVDSQVTMMFWYRQQPGQSLTLIATANQGSEATYESGFVIDKFPISRPNLTFSTLTVSNMSPEDSSIYLCSVERDTGYGYTFGSGTRLTVV.

The chain employs TRBV11-3 and TRBJ2-3; 9 bases fit TRBD1. In germline, CDR1 is SGHNT, CDR2 YENEEA. The CDR3 loop spans 16 amino acids. The ends lost 5 bases at V and 5 bases at J; junction bases unmatched: 11. CDR3 loop: CASSTSTGTGRDTQYF. The CDR3, as DNA: TGTGCCAGCAGCACTAGTACCGGGACAGGGAGAGATACGCAGTATTTT.

The chain employs TRBV20-1 and TRBJ2-6; 12 nucleotides match TRBD2. Germline V gives CDR1 DFQATT, CDR2 SNEGSKA (reference sequence). The CDR3 covers 19 residues. J lost 0 bases, V lost 1 base, and 7 bases had no gene match. DNA of the CDR3: TGCAGTGCTAGAGCCTCCACTAGCGGGGGGCCCTCTGGGGCCAACGTCCTGACTTTC. It specifies CSARASTSGGPSGANVLTF.

This clonotype was counted between two and nine times. This chain uses TRBV28 with TRBJ1-2, with a possible D match to TRBD1 (6 bases). Germline V gives CDR1 MDHEN, CDR2 SYDVKM. The length of the CDR3 is 14 residues. V was clipped by 5 bases and J by 5 bases, with 15 bases between them. The CDR3 DNA is TGTGCCAGCAGTAGACGGGACACCATTTATGGCTACACCTTC. This sequence encodes CASSRRDTIYGYTF.

The V call is TRBV5-1, the J call TRBJ1-1; D ambiguous. The ends were cut back, 4 bases at V and 0 bases at J, with 16 bases in the middle. The CDR3 runs 16 residues. Germline CDR1 and CDR2: SGHRS and YFSETQ. In DNA, the CDR3 is TGCGCCAGCAGCCTTCGTACGGGTACCATGAACACTGAAGCTTTCTTT. As protein: CASSLRTGTMNTEAFF. Drawing the rest from reference TRBV5-1 and TRBJ1-1, the complete variable domain is KAGVTQTPRYLIKTRGQQVTLSCSPISGHRSVSWYQQTPGQGLQFLFEYFSETQRNKGNFPGRFSGRQFSNSRSEMNVSTLELGDSALYLCASSLRTGTMNTEAFFGQGTRLTVV.

The genes are TRBV5-1 and TRBJ2-3, with D possibly TRBD1 on 6 matching bases. Germline V CDR1 and CDR2: SGHRS, YFSETQ. This CDR3 contains 14 residues. V was shortened by 4 bases and J by 4 bases, with 13 bases between the two germline ends. The CDR3 here is CASSLDSGADTQYF. The CDR3 coding sequence is TGCGCCAGCAGCCTCGACTCAGGGGCAGATACGCAGTATTTT.

The table lists this clonotype with a few counts. V and J are TRBV10-3 and TRBJ2-2, with 11 bases identical to TRBD1. The CDR3 has 16 amino acids. V trimming: 6 bases; J trimming: 7 bases; junction bases outside the gene matches: 10. The germline gives CDR1 ENHRY, CDR2 SYGVKD. The CDR3, as DNA: TGTGCCATCAGCGGACAGGGGGCGGGGAAGAACGGGGAGCTGTTTTTT. Translating it yields CAISGQGAGKNGELFF.

The CDR3 loop reads CASSRGVGQGYNEQYF. In DNA, the CDR3 is TGCGCCAGCAGCCGAGGTGTCGGGCAGGGCTACAACGAGCAGTACTTC. V gene TRBV5-1 combines with J gene TRBJ2-7; D possibly corresponds to TRBD1 (5 bases). The CDR3 loop spans 16 amino acids. From germline, CDR1 is SGHRS and CDR2 YFSETQ. Between the trimmed V and J ends, which lost 4 bases and 5 bases, there was a span of 22 bases.

This clonotype was seen a few times. This rearrangement joins TRBV20-1 to TRBJ2-5, with no clear D. This CDR3 spans 14 amino acids. CDR1 is DFQATT and CDR2 is SNEGSKA in the germline V gene (reference sequence). Trimming removed 5 bases at V and 1 base at J, with 14 bases between. This CDR3 is CSAGSSPFQETQYF. The CDR3 coding sequence is TGCAGTGCTGGCTCGTCTCCTTTCCAAGAGACCCAGTACTTC.

This clonotype was seen a handful of times. V gene TRBV11-2 combines with J gene TRBJ1-2, with D possibly being TRBD1 (6 bases). CDR1 SGHAT and CDR2 FQNNGV come from the germline V gene. CDR3 length: 14 amino acids. Between the trimmed V and J ends, which lost 5 bases and 4 bases, there was a span of 14 bases. CDR3 region: CASSPGGQAYGYTF. Here the CDR3 DNA reads TGTGCCAGCAGCCCGGGGGGCCAGGCCTATGGCTACACCTTC.

The chain has TRBV10-3 and TRBJ2-6, with a possible D match to TRBD1 (6 bases). Looked up from germline, CDR1 is ENHRY and CDR2 is SYGVKD. There are 15 residues in the CDR3. V lost 5 bases and J lost 4, with 12 bases in between. The CDR3 DNA follows: TGTGCCATCAGTAAACAGGGTACCGGGGCCAACGTCCTGACTTTC. Translation gives CAISKQGTGANVLTF.

This clonotype appeared a few times. This rearrangement joins TRBV27 to TRBJ2-5, with D unclear. V was shortened by 3 bases and J by 5 bases, with 13 bases between the two germline ends. Germline CDR1 reads MNHEY; CDR2 reads SMNVEV (reference sequence). The CDR3 contains 14 residues. The CDR3 DNA reads TGTGCCAGCAGTTTCGGTCGTGGTGCGGAGACCCAGTACTTC. Residues: CASSFGRGAETQYF.

This clonotype was counted only a few times. The V call is TRBV20-1, the J call TRBJ2-5; possible D gene TRBD1, 6 bases. The CDR3 extends over 12 amino acids. Deletions cut 6 bases from V and 5 bases from J, with 13 bases between. Germline CDR1 reads DFQATT; CDR2 reads SNEGSKA (reference sequence). In DNA form, the CDR3 reads TGCAGTGCACAGGACAGTGTGGAGACCCAGTACTTC. Translation gives CSAQDSVETQYF.

This clonotype was picked up many times. The chain joins TRBV20-1 to TRBJ2-3; D perhaps matches TRBD2 (5 bases). CDR1 and CDR2 from the germline V gene are DFQATT and SNEGSKA (reference sequence). Trimming cost V 6 bases and J 3 bases, with 19 bases left between them. The CDR3 spans 15 residues. The CDR3: CSAATRTSRTDTQYF. Here the CDR3 DNA reads TGCAGTGCCGCAACCCGGACTTCCCGAACAGATACGCAGTATTTT.

This clonotype turned up a few times. For the CDR3, the DNA is TGTGCCAGCAGCTCCGTGGTACCGCGGTGGGTCGCCACTGAAGCTTTCTTT. Residues: CASSSVVPRWVATEAFF. The rearrangement uses TRBV7-9 and TRBJ1-1; no definite D call. Germline CDR1 is SEHNR and CDR2 is FQNEAQ (reference sequence). The CDR3 sequence is 17 residues long. Trimming pared 4 bases from V and 4 bases from J, leaving 22 bases between.

This clonotype was observed a few times. The chain joins TRBV27 to TRBJ2-1, with D tentatively TRBD2 (7 bases). The germline V gene encodes CDR1 MNHEY and CDR2 SMNVEV (reference sequence). Between the trimmed V and J ends, which lost 7 bases and 3 bases, there was a span of 19 bases. This CDR3 has 16 amino acids. The CDR3 region has the DNA TGTGCCAGCACGGGCGGGGGCTCAAGGATCTACAATGAGCAGTTCTTC. Amino acids: CASTGGGSRIYNEQFF.

The V and J genes are TRBV3-1 and TRBJ2-7, with a tentative D call TRBD2 (7 bases). The V end was cut by 4 bases, the J end by 7 bases, with 17 bases between. Germline values: CDR1 LGHDT, CDR2 YNNKEL (reference sequence). This CDR3 spans 14 amino acids. Here the CDR3 reads CASSPAREGGEQYF. The CDR3 coding sequence is TGTGCCAGCAGCCCCGCAAGGGAGGGGGGGGAGCAGTACTTC.